This TCR beta chain was identified during a study of technical replicates of blood from several donors. Libraries were prepared by immunoSEQ multiplex PCR; TCRdb keeps only in-frame clonotypes and omits some of them. The sample has about 66,000 clones; over 75% are singletons. The CDR3 covers 11 residues. V lost 2 bases, J lost 10 bases, and 4 bases stayed unmatched. CDR1 is GTSNPN and CDR2 is SVGIG in the germline V gene (reference sequence). The rearrangement uses TRBV30 and TRBJ1-2; the match to TRBD1 covers 7 bases. This TCR came from a human donor in good health. Some clones in this sample may be carry-over from other donors' samples. The sequencing input was PBMCs. Here the CDR3 DNA reads TGTGCCTGGAGTCAGGGGGTCGACTACACCTTC. Protein sequence: CAWSQGVDYTF.